Each of the 13 T cell receptor beta chains below was sequenced from the same sample in a study of T cells after yellow fever vaccination. TCRdb processed the 5' RACE reads anew with MiXCR; each CDR3 protein has one entry. The sample has 610,000 or so distinct CDR3 sequences, roughly an eighth seen once. Sample: PBMCs, taken on the day of the yellow fever booster vaccination. Source of these receptors: a man aged 25-45 years who received the YFV17D yellow fever vaccine.

This clonotype has a handful of counts. V gene TRBV10-3 combines with J gene TRBJ2-1; D is possibly TRBD1 or TRBD2 (7 bases each). This CDR3 has 16 amino acids. CDR1 and CDR2 (germline): ENHRY, SYGVKD. Trimming pared 6 bases from V and 3 bases from J, leaving 18 bases between. In DNA, the CDR3 is TGTGCCATCAGCGGACAGGTCCAGCGGGGCTACAATGAGCAGTTCTTC. Protein: CAISGQVQRGYNEQFF.

This clonotype occurred a few times. The CDR3 DNA reads as TGTGCCAGCAGTTTCCAGCCCCACAATGAGCAGTTCTTC. Protein sequence: CASSFQPHNEQFF. The chain links TRBV12-3 or TRBV12-4 to TRBJ2-1; D is unresolved. The CDR3 is 13 amino acids. The germline V and J ends were trimmed by 3 bases and 5 bases, with 8 bases remaining between them.

The rearrangement joins TRBV28 to TRBJ2-1, with D hard to call. The CDR3 has 18 residues. Germline V gene lookup returns CDR1 MDHEN and CDR2 SYDVKM. V was trimmed by 3 bases and J by 4 bases, leaving 22 bases between them. DNA for the CDR3: TGTGCCAGCAGTTTGCTGGGCGCCGACGGCGACCTATACAATGAGCAGTTCTTC. Its translation is CASSLLGADGDLYNEQFF.

The sample holds one count of this clonotype. V usage is TRBV20-1 and J usage is TRBJ1-2, with TRBD1 as a possible D gene (5 bases). V was clipped by 6 bases and J by 3 bases, with 20 bases between them. Germline V gene lookup returns CDR1 DFQATT and CDR2 SNEGSKA (reference sequence). The CDR3 contains 15 residues. The CDR3 is CSAYPGLESHYGYTF. In DNA form, the CDR3 reads TGCAGTGCATATCCGGGACTCGAAAGCCACTATGGCTACACCTTC.

This clonotype was seen only a few times. CDR3 protein: CASSLLIRGPGANVLTF. Here the CDR3 DNA reads TGTGCCAGCAGCCTCCTCATCCGGGGGCCTGGGGCCAACGTCCTGACTTTC. This chain joins TRBV9 and TRBJ2-6; D possibly uses TRBD1 or TRBD2 (6 bases each). V was cut by 4 bases and J by 2 bases, with 16 bases left in between. The CDR3 is 17 amino acids. CDR1 is SGDLS, CDR2 YYNGEE, per germline. Combining the CDR3 with reference TRBV9 and TRBJ2-6 gives the whole variable domain DSGVTQTPKHLITATGQRVTLRCSPRSGDLSVYWYQQSLDQGLQFLIQYYNGEERAKGNILERFSAQQFPDLHSELNLSSLELGDSALYFCASSLLIRGPGANVLTFGAGSRLTVL.

The rearrangement links TRBV2 to TRBJ2-7, with D possibly matching TRBD2 (6 bases). CDR1 and CDR2 from the germline V gene are SNHLY and FYNNEI. V gave up 6 bases and J gave up 6 bases, with 9 bases separating them. The CDR3 has 11 residues. CDR3 in DNA: TGTGCCAGCAGACTAGCAGCCGAGCAGTACTTC. This gives the protein CASRLAAEQYF.

The J gene is TRBJ2-7, the V gene TRBV2; 10 bases agree with TRBD2. From germline, CDR1 is SNHLY and CDR2 FYNNEI. V was clipped by 2 bases and J by 6 bases; unmatched bases: 4. This CDR3 is 14 amino acids long. DNA for the CDR3: TGTGCCAGCAGTGAACTAGCGGGAGAGGGCGAGCAGTACTTC. This translates into CASSELAGEGEQYF.

The DNA of the CDR3 is TGCAGCGTTGAAGATTTCGGAGCAGATACGCAGTATTTT. It translates to CSVEDFGADTQYF. This rearrangement joins TRBV29-1 to TRBJ2-3; D gene unclear. Germline V lookup: CDR1 SQVTM, CDR2 ANQGSEA. The CDR3 has 13 amino acids. Trimming took off 0 bases at V and 4 bases at J, with 8 bases between the two ends.

V usage is TRBV15 and J usage is TRBJ2-7; TRBD1 matches at 7 bases. The ends lost 4 bases at V and 2 bases at J; junction bases unmatched: 8. CDR3 length: 15 amino acids. In germline, CDR1 is LNHNV, CDR2 YYDKDF (reference sequence). The DNA of the CDR3 is TGTGCCACCAGCAAACGGACACAGGGGCCCTACGAGCAGTACTTC. Encoded protein: CATSKRTQGPYEQYF.

This clonotype was detected many times. The chain joins TRBV5-6 to TRBJ2-4; weak D call: TRBD1 (6 bases). Germline CDR1 SGHDT, CDR2 YYEEEE. The germline V and J ends were trimmed by 4 bases and 4 bases, with 12 bases remaining between them. CDR3 size: 14 residues. CDR3 sequence reads: CASSGMTGKNIQYF. The DNA of the CDR3 is TGTGCCAGCAGCGGAATGACAGGAAAAAACATTCAGTACTTC.

Only a few counts were recorded for this clonotype. The V call is TRBV29-1, the J call TRBJ2-1; a possible D gene is TRBD2 (6 bases). Trimming pared 7 bases from V and 0 bases from J, leaving 19 bases between. CDR3 length: 16 residues. Germline CDR1 and CDR2: SQVTM and ANQGSEA. CDR3 coding DNA: TGCAGCGCTGTGGGGGACTCCAATACCTCCTACAATGAGCAGTTCTTC. Amino acid sequence: CSAVGDSNTSYNEQFF.

This clonotype has a handful of counts. V is TRBV7-8 and J is TRBJ1-3; 7 nucleotides agree with TRBD1. The CDR3 is 16 residues long. Trimming at V came to 3 bases and at J to 2 bases, leaving 7 bases not matched to a gene. Germline CDR1 is SGHVS and CDR2 is FQNEAQ. DNA for the CDR3: TGTGCCAGCAGCTTGCAGACAGGGAGCGCTGGAAACACCATATATTTT. Its protein product is CASSLQTGSAGNTIYF.

This clonotype was seen more than once but under ten times. Here the CDR3 reads CASTPGALTYEQYF. The DNA for the CDR3 is TGTGCCAGCACCCCTGGGGCCCTAACCTACGAGCAGTACTTC. The rearrangement joins TRBV6-1 to TRBJ2-7; a possible D gene is TRBD1 (5 bases). In germline, CDR1 is MNHNS, CDR2 SASEGT. The CDR3 is 14 amino acids. V was cut by 7 bases and J by 2 bases, with 15 bases left in between.